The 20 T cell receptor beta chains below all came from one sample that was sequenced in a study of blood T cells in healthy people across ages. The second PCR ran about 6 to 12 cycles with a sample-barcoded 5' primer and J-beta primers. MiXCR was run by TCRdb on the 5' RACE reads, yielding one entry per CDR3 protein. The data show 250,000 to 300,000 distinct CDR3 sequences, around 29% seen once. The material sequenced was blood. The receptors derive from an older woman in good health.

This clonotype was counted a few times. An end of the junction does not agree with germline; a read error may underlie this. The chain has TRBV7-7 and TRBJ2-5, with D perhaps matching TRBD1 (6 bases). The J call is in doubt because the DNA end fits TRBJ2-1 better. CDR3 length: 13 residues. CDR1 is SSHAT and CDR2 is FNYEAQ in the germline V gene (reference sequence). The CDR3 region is CASSLDRFDEQFF. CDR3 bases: TGTGCTAGCAGCTTAGACAGGTTCGATGAGCAGTTCTTC.

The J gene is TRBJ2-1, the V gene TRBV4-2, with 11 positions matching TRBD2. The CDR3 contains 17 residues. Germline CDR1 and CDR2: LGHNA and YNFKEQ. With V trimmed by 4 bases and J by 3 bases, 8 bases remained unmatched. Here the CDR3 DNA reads TGTGCCAGCAGCCGTAGCGCCCTAGCGGGAGGCTACAATGAGCAGTTCTTC. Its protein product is CASSRSALAGGYNEQFF.

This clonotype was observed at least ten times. The CDR3 DNA reads as TGCGCCAGCACACTAGTAAATGAGCAGTTCTTC. It specifies CASTLVNEQFF. The chain has TRBV5-1 and TRBJ2-1, with a tentative D call TRBD2 (5 bases). Germline CDR1 reads SGHRS; CDR2 reads YFSETQ. There are 11 residues in the CDR3. The V end lost 6 bases, the J end lost 7 bases, and 8 bases lay between the germline ends.

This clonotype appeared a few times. The CDR3 loop reads CSVQWEYSYEQYF. CDR3 bases: TGCAGCGTCCAATGGGAGTATAGCTACGAGCAGTACTTC. The rearrangement uses TRBV29-1 and TRBJ2-5; tentative D call: TRBD2 (5 bases). The tail of the sequence fits TRBJ2-7 better, so the J call may be wrong. This CDR3 has 13 residues. Germline CDR1 reads SQVTM; CDR2 reads ANQGSEA.

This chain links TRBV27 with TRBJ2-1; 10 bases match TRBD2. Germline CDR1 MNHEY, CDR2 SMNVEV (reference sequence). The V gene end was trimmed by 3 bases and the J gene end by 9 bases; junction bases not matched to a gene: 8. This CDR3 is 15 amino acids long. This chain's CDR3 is CASSLPSGRRAEQFF. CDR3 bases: TGTGCCAGCAGTTTGCCTAGCGGGAGAAGGGCTGAGCAGTTCTTC.

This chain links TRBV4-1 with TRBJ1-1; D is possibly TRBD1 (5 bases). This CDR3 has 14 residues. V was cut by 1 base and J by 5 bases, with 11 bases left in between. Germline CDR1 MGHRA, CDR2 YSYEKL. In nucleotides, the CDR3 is TGCGCCAGCAGCCAAGCCGGGGGGAGGACTGAAGCTTTCTTT. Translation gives CASSQAGGRTEAFF.

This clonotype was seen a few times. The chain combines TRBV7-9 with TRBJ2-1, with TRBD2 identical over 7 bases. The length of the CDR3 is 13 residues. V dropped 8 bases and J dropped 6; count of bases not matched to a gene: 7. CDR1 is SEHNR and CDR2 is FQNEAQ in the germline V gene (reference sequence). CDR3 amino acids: CASAKAGRNEQFF. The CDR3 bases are TGTGCCAGCGCAAAAGCGGGGCGCAATGAGCAGTTCTTC.

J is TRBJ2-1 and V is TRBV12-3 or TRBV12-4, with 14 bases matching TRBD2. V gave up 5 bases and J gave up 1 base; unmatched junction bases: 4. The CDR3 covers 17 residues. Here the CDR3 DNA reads TGTGCCAGCAGTCGACTAGCGGGAGGGTCTTCCTACAATGAGCAGTTCTTC. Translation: CASSRLAGGSSYNEQFF.

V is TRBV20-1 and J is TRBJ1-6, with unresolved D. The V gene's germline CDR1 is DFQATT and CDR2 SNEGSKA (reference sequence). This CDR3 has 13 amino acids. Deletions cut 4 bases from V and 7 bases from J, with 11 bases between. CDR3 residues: CSANLGGNSPLHF. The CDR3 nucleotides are TGCAGTGCTAATCTGGGCGGGAATTCACCCCTCCACTTT.

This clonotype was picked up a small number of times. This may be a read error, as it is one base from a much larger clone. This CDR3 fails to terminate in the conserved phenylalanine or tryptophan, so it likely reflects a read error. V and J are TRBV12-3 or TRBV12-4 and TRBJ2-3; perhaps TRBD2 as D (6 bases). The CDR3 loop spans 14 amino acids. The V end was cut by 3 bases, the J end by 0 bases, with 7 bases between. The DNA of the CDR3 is TGTGCCAGCAGTTTGGGGGGTAGCACAGATACGCAGTATTCT. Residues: CASSLGGSTDTQYS.

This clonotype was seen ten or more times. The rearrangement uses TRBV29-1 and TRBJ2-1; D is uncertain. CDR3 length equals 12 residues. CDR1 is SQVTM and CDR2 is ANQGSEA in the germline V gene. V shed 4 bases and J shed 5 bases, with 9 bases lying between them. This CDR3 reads CSVAPLNNEQFF. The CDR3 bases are TGCAGCGTTGCCCCACTTAACAATGAGCAGTTCTTC.

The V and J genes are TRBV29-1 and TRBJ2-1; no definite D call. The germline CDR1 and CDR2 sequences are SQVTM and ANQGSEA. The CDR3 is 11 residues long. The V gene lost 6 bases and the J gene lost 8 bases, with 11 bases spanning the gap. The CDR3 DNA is TGCAGCGTCGGTACTGTTGATGAGCAGTTCTTC. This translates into CSVGTVDEQFF.

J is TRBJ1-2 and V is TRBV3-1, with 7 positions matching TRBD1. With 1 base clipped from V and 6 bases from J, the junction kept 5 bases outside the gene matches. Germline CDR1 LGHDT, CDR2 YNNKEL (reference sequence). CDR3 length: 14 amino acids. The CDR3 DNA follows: TGTGCCAGCAGCCAAGCACAGGGGAGGAATGGCTACACCTTC. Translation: CASSQAQGRNGYTF.

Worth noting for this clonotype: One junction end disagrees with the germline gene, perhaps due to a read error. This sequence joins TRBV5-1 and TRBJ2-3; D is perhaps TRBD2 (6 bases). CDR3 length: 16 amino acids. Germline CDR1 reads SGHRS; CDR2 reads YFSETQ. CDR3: CASSPGARDSTDTQCF. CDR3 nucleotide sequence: TGCGCCAGCAGCCCCGGTGCGCGGGATAGCACAGATACGCAGTGTTTT.

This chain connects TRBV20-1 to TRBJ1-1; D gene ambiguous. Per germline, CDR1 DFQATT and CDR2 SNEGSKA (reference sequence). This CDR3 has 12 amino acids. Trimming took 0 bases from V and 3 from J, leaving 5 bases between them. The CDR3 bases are TGCAGTGCTAGAGATGGATACACTGAAGCTTTCTTT. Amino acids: CSARDGYTEAFF.

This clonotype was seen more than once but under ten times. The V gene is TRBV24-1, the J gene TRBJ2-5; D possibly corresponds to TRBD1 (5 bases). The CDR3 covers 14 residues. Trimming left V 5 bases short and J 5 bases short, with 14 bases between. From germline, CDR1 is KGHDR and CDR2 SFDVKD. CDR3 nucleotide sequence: TGTGCCACCAGTGGCCAGGGATCGAGTGAGACCCAGTACTTC. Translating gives CATSGQGSSETQYF.

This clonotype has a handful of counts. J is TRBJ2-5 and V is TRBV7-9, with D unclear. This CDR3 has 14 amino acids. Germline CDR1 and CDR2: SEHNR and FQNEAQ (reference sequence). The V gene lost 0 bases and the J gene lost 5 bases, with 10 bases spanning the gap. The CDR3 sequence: CASSLASLIETQYF. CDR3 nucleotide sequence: TGTGCCAGCAGCTTAGCTTCCCTTATCGAGACCCAGTACTTC.

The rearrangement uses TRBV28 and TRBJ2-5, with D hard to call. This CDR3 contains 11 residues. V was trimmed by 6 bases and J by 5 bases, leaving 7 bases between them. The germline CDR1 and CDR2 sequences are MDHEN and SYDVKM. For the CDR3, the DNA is TGTGCCAGCAGCACCCTTGAGACCCAGTACTTC. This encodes CASSTLETQYF.

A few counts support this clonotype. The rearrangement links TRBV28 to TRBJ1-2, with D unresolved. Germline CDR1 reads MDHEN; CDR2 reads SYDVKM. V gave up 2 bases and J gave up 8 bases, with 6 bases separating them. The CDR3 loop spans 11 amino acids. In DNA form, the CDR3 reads TGTGCCAGCAGTTTAGCGGAGGGCTACACCTTC. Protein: CASSLAEGYTF.

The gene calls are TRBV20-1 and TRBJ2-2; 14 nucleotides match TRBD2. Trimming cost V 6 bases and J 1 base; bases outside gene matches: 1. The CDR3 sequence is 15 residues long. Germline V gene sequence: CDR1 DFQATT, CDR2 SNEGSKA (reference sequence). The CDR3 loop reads CSAGTSGRNTGELFF. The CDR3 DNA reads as TGCAGTGCCGGGACTAGCGGGAGGAACACCGGGGAGCTGTTTTTT.